Presented here are 16 T cell receptor beta chains from one specimen sequenced in a study of blood T cell repertoires in COVID-19. TCRdb keeps only in-frame clones here, not all; method: immunoSEQ multiplex PCR. The repertoire has 150,000 to 200,000 clones, over 60% of them found once; the top ten carry 26%. The sequencing sample was made of peripheral blood. These receptors were obtained from a woman in her 70s with acute or convalescent COVID-19.

This sequence joins TRBV5-1 and TRBJ2-2; TRBD1 matches at 9 bases. The V gene's germline CDR1 is SGHRS and CDR2 YFSETQ. This CDR3 region has 15 residues. The trim removed 3 bases at V and 4 bases at J, leaving 4 bases unmatched. As DNA, the CDR3 is TGCGCCAGCAGCTCAAGACAGGGGGGCACCGGGGAGCTGTTTTTT. Protein: CASSSRQGGTGELFF.

The chain carries TRBV10-3 and TRBJ2-7; D might be TRBD2 (6 bases). The CDR3 covers 13 residues. V was clipped by 0 bases and J by 7 bases, with 10 bases between them. CDR1 is ENHRY and CDR2 is SYGVKD in the germline V gene. The CDR3 spells CAISESEGVEQYF. CDR3 in DNA: TGTGCCATCAGTGAGTCGGAGGGCGTAGAGCAGTACTTC.

V and J are TRBV7-2 and TRBJ1-6, with unresolved D. The CDR3 has 14 amino acids. Trimming took 1 base from V and 3 from J, leaving 4 bases between them. CDR1 is SGHTA, CDR2 FQGNSA, per germline. This chain's CDR3 is CASSLVNYNSPLHF. CDR3 coding DNA: TGTGCCAGCAGCTTAGTAAACTATAATTCACCCCTCCACTTT. Based on the CDR3 plus reference TRBV7-2 and TRBJ1-6, the full variable domain is GAGVSQSPSNKVTEKGKDVELRCDPISGHTALYWYRQSLGQGLEFLIYFQGNSAPDKSGLPSDRFSAERTGGSVSTLTIQRTQQEDSAVYLCASSLVNYNSPLHFGNGTRLTVT.

This chain links TRBV19 with TRBJ2-2; 9 bases are a match to TRBD2. Germline CDR1 is LNHDA and CDR2 is SQIVND (reference sequence). CDR3 length equals 15 residues. With 1 base clipped from V and 6 bases from J, the junction kept 3 bases outside the gene matches. For the CDR3, the DNA is TGTGCCAGTAGTATAGTTGCGGGAGGGCCCGGGGAGCTGTTTTTT. Protein sequence: CASSIVAGGPGELFF.

V and J are TRBV10-3 and TRBJ1-1; D is possibly TRBD1 (5 bases). The germline CDR1 and CDR2 sequences are ENHRY and SYGVKD. This CDR3 spans 14 amino acids. V was trimmed by 6 bases and J by 2 bases, leaving 13 bases between them. CDR3 amino acids: CAIRDDSYNTEAFF. The CDR3 region has the DNA TGTGCCATCAGAGACGACAGTTATAACACTGAAGCTTTCTTT.

The V call is TRBV7-3, the J call TRBJ2-1, with 9 bases lining up with TRBD2. Germline V CDR1 and CDR2: SGHTA, FQGTGA. The CDR3 extends over 15 amino acids. Unmatched junction bases numbered 5, after V lost 0 bases and J lost 8 bases. The chain's CDR3 is CASSLTSGSGYEQFF. Here the CDR3 DNA reads TGTGCCAGCAGCTTAACTAGCGGGAGTGGGTATGAGCAGTTCTTC.

The genes are TRBV9 and TRBJ2-3, with unresolved D. Germline CDR1 is SGDLS and CDR2 is YYNGEE. V was cut by 4 bases and J by 3 bases, with 9 bases left in between. This CDR3 has 13 residues. The CDR3 loop reads CASSPAMTDTQYF. The CDR3 nucleotides are TGTGCCAGCAGCCCCGCTATGACAGATACGCAGTATTTT.

The CDR3 DNA sequence: TGTGCCAGTAGTAACCGACAGGGGGCAGGTGGCTACACCTTC. Protein product: CASSNRQGAGGYTF. The chain is built from TRBV19 and TRBJ1-2; 10 bases map to TRBD1. Germline V gene lookup returns CDR1 LNHDA and CDR2 SQIVND (reference sequence). This CDR3 has 14 amino acids. V lost 4 bases and J lost 7; bases outside the gene matches: 6.

The chain is built from TRBV15 and TRBJ1-5; tentative D call: TRBD1 (6 bases). This CDR3 region has 17 residues. Germline values: CDR1 LNHNV, CDR2 YYDKDF (reference sequence). V lost 1 base to trimming and J lost 2 bases, with 15 bases between them. The CDR3 sequence: CATSRAGRGMGNQPQHF. Here the CDR3 DNA reads TGTGCCACCAGCAGAGCGGGCAGGGGCATGGGCAATCAGCCCCAGCATTTT.

This clone was counted only a few times. V and J are TRBV7-8 and TRBJ1-5, with 7 bases aligning to TRBD1. Germline CDR1 is SGHVS and CDR2 is FQNEAQ. V lost 5 bases and J lost 0; bases outside the gene matches: 7. CDR3 size: 16 residues. The CDR3 reads CASSIGTAYSNQPQHF. DNA of the CDR3: TGTGCCAGCAGCATAGGGACAGCTTATAGCAATCAGCCCCAGCATTTT.

This clone was observed a few times. The chain couples TRBV13 to TRBJ1-6, with D maybe TRBD1 (5 bases). This CDR3 contains 17 residues. CDR1 is PRHDT and CDR2 is FYEKMQ in the germline V gene (reference sequence). The V end lost 2 bases, the J end lost 8 bases, and 19 bases lay between the germline ends. CDR3 sequence reads: CASSLPTRDGGDSPLHF. Here the CDR3 DNA reads TGTGCCAGCAGCTTACCGACTCGAGACGGGGGAGATTCACCCCTCCACTTT.

This chain links TRBV7-8 with TRBJ1-3; TRBD1 agrees at 10 bases. V lost 2 bases and J lost 2; bases outside the gene matches: 15. CDR3 length equals 20 residues. CDR1 is SGHVS and CDR2 is FQNEAQ in the germline V gene. The chain's CDR3 is CASSLTPSAAGTGAGNTIYF. CDR3 DNA: TGTGCCAGCAGCTTAACCCCTTCGGCGGCGGGGACAGGGGCTGGAAACACCATATATTTT.

This sequence joins TRBV2 and TRBJ1-1; D is unresolved. The V gene lost 2 bases and the J gene lost 7 bases, with 23 bases spanning the gap. The CDR3 is 17 amino acids. Germline CDR1 and CDR2: SNHLY and FYNNEI. The CDR3 region is CASSESLSGIKVNEAFF. In DNA, the CDR3 is TGTGCCAGCAGTGAATCTTTGTCAGGCATAAAAGTAAATGAAGCTTTCTTT.

The rearrangement uses TRBV29-1 and TRBJ2-1, with D maybe TRBD2 (6 bases). Per the germline V gene, CDR1 is SQVTM and CDR2 is ANQGSEA. V lost 4 bases, J lost 8 bases, and 12 bases lay in between. This CDR3 region has 12 residues. This chain's CDR3 is CSVARDFHEQFF. For the CDR3, the DNA is TGCAGCGTTGCCCGGGACTTCCATGAGCAGTTCTTC.

The chain combines TRBV19 with TRBJ1-2; 7 positions agree with TRBD1. V lost 4 bases and J lost 2; bases outside the gene matches: 16. This CDR3 is built from 18 residues. CDR1 LNHDA and CDR2 SQIVND come from the germline V gene (reference sequence). DNA for the CDR3: TGTGCCAGTAGTACCAATAGGCGAGGAGGGGGCAGGAACTATGGCTACACCTTC. Amino acids: CASSTNRRGGGRNYGYTF.

The chain uses TRBV9 and TRBJ2-3, with 9 bases identical to TRBD1. The CDR3 is 17 residues long. With 3 bases clipped from V and 3 bases from J, the junction kept 11 bases outside the gene matches. The germline V gene has CDR1 SGDLS and CDR2 YYNGEE. In nucleotides, the CDR3 is TGTGCCAGCAGCGCCCTAGGACAGGGGATTTTTACAGATACGCAGTATTTT. This codes for CASSALGQGIFTDTQYF. Full variable domain (outside the CDR3, taken from reference TRBV9 and TRBJ2-3): DSGVTQTPKHLITATGQRVTLRCSPRSGDLSVYWYQQSLDQGLQFLIQYYNGEERAKGNILERFSAQQFPDLHSELNLSSLELGDSALYFCASSALGQGIFTDTQYFGPGTRLTVL.